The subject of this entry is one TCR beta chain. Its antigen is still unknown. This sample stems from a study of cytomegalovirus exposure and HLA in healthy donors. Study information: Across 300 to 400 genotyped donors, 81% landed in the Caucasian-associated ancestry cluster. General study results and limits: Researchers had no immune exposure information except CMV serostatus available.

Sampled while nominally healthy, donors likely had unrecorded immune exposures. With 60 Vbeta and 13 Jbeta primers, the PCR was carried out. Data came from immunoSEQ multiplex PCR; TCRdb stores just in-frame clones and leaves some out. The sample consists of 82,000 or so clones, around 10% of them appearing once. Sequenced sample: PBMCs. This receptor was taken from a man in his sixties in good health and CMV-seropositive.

The CDR3 DNA follows: TGCGCCAGCAGTCAATTGGGACATTCGGGGGCGGGGGGGCAGGGAGAGACCCAGTACTTC. It translates to CASSQLGHSGAGGQGETQYF. This chain connects TRBV23-1 to TRBJ2-5, with TRBD2 identical over 9 bases. TRBV23-1 is noted as an ORF with a role that remains uncertain. With 1 base clipped from V and 4 bases from J, the junction kept 19 bases outside the gene matches. The length of the CDR3 is 20 residues.